One and the same sample provided the 27 T cell receptor beta chains below, sequenced in a study of regulatory T cells in long-lasting Graves disease. Described time point: newly diagnosed GD, antithyroid drugs for less than 3 months. Scientists built the TCR library using RNA that was extracted from PBMCs. Both iRepertoire HTBI primers and Arm-PCR of CDR3 regions were used to build the TCR beta libraries. TCRdb re-analysed the multiplex PCR reads in MiXCR, keeping a single row per CDR3 protein. There are 450,000 to 650,000 distinct CDR3 sequences in the sample; 15% to 20% occur only once, and around 25% lies in the top ten. These data were likewise used in another study, on T cells in Graves' hyperthyroidism and ophthalmopathy.

Specimen: peripheral blood mononuclear cells (PBMCs), collected at new diagnosis, from a patient treated with antithyroid drugs. These receptors originate from a woman aged 35 to 59 with Graves disease.

The chain carries TRBV5-1 and TRBJ1-2; TRBD1 matches 9 bases. The germline V gene encodes CDR1 SGHRS and CDR2 YFSETQ. J lost 7 bases, V lost 4 bases, and 8 bases had no gene match. This CDR3 contains 14 residues. The CDR3 sequence is CASSGGTGPFGYTF. CDR3 bases: TGCGCCAGCAGCGGGGGGACAGGGCCTTTTGGCTACACCTTC.

This clonotype has at least ten counts. V is TRBV28 and J is TRBJ1-1; the D gene is possibly TRBD1 (5 bases). This CDR3 comprises 14 residues. Deletions cut 7 bases from V and 4 bases from J, with 16 bases between. Germline V lookup: CDR1 MDHEN, CDR2 SYDVKM. In DNA form, the CDR3 reads TGTGCCAGCAAACTAGACAGCTATGGCACTGAAGCTTTCTTT. It encodes CASKLDSYGTEAFF.

This chain's CDR3 is CASSPAPGATEAFF. The CDR3 DNA reads TGTGCCAGCAGTCCCGCGCCCGGGGCCACTGAAGCTTTCTTT. The rearrangement joins TRBV6-1 to TRBJ1-1; a possible D gene is TRBD1 (5 bases). Trimming cost V 5 bases and J 4 bases, with 14 bases left between them. The CDR3 totals 14 residues. CDR1 is MNHNS and CDR2 is SASEGT in the germline V gene.

This clonotype was recorded many times. The chain links TRBV29-1 to TRBJ1-1; tentatively, D is TRBD1 (5 bases). Per germline, CDR1 SQVTM and CDR2 ANQGSEA. The CDR3 sequence is 14 residues long. The V end was cut by 5 bases, the J end by 0 bases, with 13 bases between. Written as DNA, the CDR3 is TGCAGCGTTATTCCCGGGGGTTTGAACACTGAAGCTTTCTTT. Protein product: CSVIPGGLNTEAFF.

In this sample, this clonotype turned up a few times. This chain joins TRBV20-1 and TRBJ1-2; 9 bases agree with TRBD1. Germline CDR1 is DFQATT and CDR2 is SNEGSKA (reference sequence). The J segment lost 3 bases and the V segment lost 6 bases, leaving 8 bases of the junction unmatched. The CDR3 covers 14 residues. DNA of the CDR3: TGCAGTGCCTGGGCGGACAGGGGTGACTATGGCTACACCTTC. Amino acids: CSAWADRGDYGYTF.

This clonotype came up many times. J is TRBJ2-3 and V is TRBV7-8, with no clear D. Between the trimmed V and J ends, which lost 2 bases and 0 bases, there was a span of 12 bases. The CDR3 contains 16 residues. Germline CDR1 reads SGHVS; CDR2 reads FQNEAQ. The CDR3 protein is CASSLIPTLSTDTQYF. The CDR3 region has the DNA TGTGCCAGCAGCTTAATTCCGACACTTAGCACAGATACGCAGTATTTT.

This clonotype was recorded at least ten times. This chain connects TRBV2 to TRBJ2-5, with a possible D match to TRBD1 (5 bases). Germline loops: CDR1 SNHLY, CDR2 FYNNEI. V was shortened by 3 bases and J by 0 bases, with 11 bases between the two germline ends. This CDR3 is built from 15 residues. CDR3 amino acids: CASSDGRVNQETQYF. The CDR3 DNA follows: TGTGCCAGCAGTGATGGCAGGGTAAACCAAGAGACCCAGTACTTC.

This clonotype was detected only once. The J gene is TRBJ2-5, the V gene TRBV5-1; the D gene is possibly TRBD2 (5 bases). The V and J ends lost 0 bases and 1 base respectively, with 10 bases between them. CDR1 and CDR2 from the germline V gene are SGHRS and YFSETQ. The CDR3 sequence is 15 residues long. CDR3 DNA sequence: TGCGCCAGCAGCTTGGAAAACGGGGTCCAAGAGACCCAGTACTTC. It encodes CASSLENGVQETQYF.

The table lists this clonotype with many counts. This chain links TRBV28 with TRBJ1-1, with no clear D. The CDR3 loop spans 15 amino acids. V was shortened by 2 bases and J by 5 bases, with 15 bases between the two germline ends. Looked up from germline, CDR1 is MDHEN and CDR2 is SYDVKM. CDR3 bases: TGTGCCAGCAGTTTAGCCTCCCGGGGAGGGACTGAAGCTTTCTTT. Its protein product is CASSLASRGGTEAFF.

This clonotype was seen ten or more times. The chain employs TRBV6-1 and TRBJ2-2, with a weak D call TRBD2 (5 bases). V lost 6 bases, J lost 7 bases, and 9 bases lay in between. There are 12 residues in the CDR3. The germline V gene encodes CDR1 MNHNS and CDR2 SASEGT. The DNA of the CDR3 is TGTGCCAGCAGCTGGGGAGACGGGGAGCTGTTTTTT. The encoded protein is CASSWGDGELFF.

The rearrangement uses TRBV5-6 and TRBJ2-1; no clear D gene. Trimming cost V 4 bases and J 5 bases, with 13 bases left between them. This CDR3 is 14 amino acids long. Germline-derived CDR1 and CDR2 are SGHDT and YYEEEE. The CDR3 DNA reads TGTGCCAGCAGCCGCCCCCAGGCCCACAATGAGCAGTTCTTC. Encoded protein: CASSRPQAHNEQFF.

On this clonotype itself: This sequence may be a read error, since a much larger clone differs from it by one base. V gene TRBV12-3 or TRBV12-4 combines with J gene TRBJ1-1; 7 nucleotides align to TRBD1. The CDR3 sequence is 15 residues long. The CDR3 spells CASTQRTGINTEALF. The CDR3, as DNA: TGTGCCAGCACCCAGAGGACAGGAATAAACACTGAAGCTCTCTTT.

Many counts were recorded for this clonotype. The CDR3 loop is CASSLPTGGETEAFF. The DNA for the CDR3 is TGTGCCAGCAGCCTACCGACAGGGGGCGAGACTGAAGCTTTCTTT. The genes are TRBV11-1 and TRBJ1-1; the match to TRBD1 covers 10 bases. The CDR3 is made up of 15 amino acids. Germline V gene data show CDR1 as SGHAT and CDR2 as FQDESV (reference sequence). With 5 bases clipped from V and 5 bases from J, the junction kept 8 bases outside the gene matches.

The chain uses TRBV5-8 and TRBJ2-1; 8 nucleotides align to TRBD1. The CDR3 covers 16 residues. Per the germline V gene, CDR1 is SGHTS and CDR2 is YDEGEE. V lost 3 bases to trimming and J lost 2 bases; unmatched junction nucleotides: 7. The CDR3 region has the DNA TGTGCCAGCAGCTCGACCGGGACAGGTGCCTACAATGAGCAGTTCTTC. This translates into CASSSTGTGAYNEQFF.

This clonotype was recorded at least ten times. The chain employs TRBV10-3 and TRBJ1-2, with D tentatively TRBD1 (5 bases). CDR1 ENHRY and CDR2 SYGVKD come from the germline V gene. The V end lost 11 bases, the J end lost 4 bases, and 17 bases lay between the germline ends. This CDR3 spans 13 amino acids. The CDR3 is CACRGEGVYGYTF. In DNA form, the CDR3 reads TGTGCCTGCCGAGGGGAGGGCGTCTATGGCTACACCTTC.

This clonotype was seen only once. The chain employs TRBV4-1 and TRBJ1-2; 11 positions match TRBD1. The CDR3 is 17 amino acids. V was clipped by 3 bases and J by 2 bases; unmatched bases: 8. Germline V lookup: CDR1 MGHRA, CDR2 YSYEKL. CDR3 DNA sequence: TGCGCCAGCAGCCAGCCGGGACAGGGGGTACCCAACTATGGCTACACCTTC. Translating it yields CASSQPGQGVPNYGYTF.

V usage is TRBV20-1 and J usage is TRBJ1-1, with D possibly TRBD1 on 5 matching bases. This CDR3 is 14 amino acids long. The germline V gene has CDR1 DFQATT and CDR2 SNEGSKA (reference sequence). V dropped 0 bases and J dropped 4 bases, with 12 bases sitting between them. The DNA for the CDR3 is TGCAGTGCTAGAGAGCCGCAGGGAGGCACTGAAGCTTTCTTT. This codes for CSAREPQGGTEAFF.

The table lists this clonotype with a few counts. The chain recombines TRBV4-2 with TRBJ2-3; perhaps D is TRBD1 or TRBD2 (6 bases each). Looked up from germline, CDR1 is LGHNA and CDR2 is YNFKEQ. The V end lost 2 bases, the J end lost 3 bases, and 12 bases lay between the germline ends. CDR3 size: 15 residues. The CDR3 nucleotides read TGTGCCAGCAGCCAATGGGGGCGGGGAACAGATACGCAGTATTTT. This gives the protein CASSQWGRGTDTQYF.

This clonotype came up many times. The gene calls are TRBV4-1 and TRBJ1-2, with no clear D. The CDR3 sequence is 14 residues long. The V end lost 0 bases, the J end lost 8 bases, and 13 bases lay between the germline ends. Germline V gene data show CDR1 as MGHRA and CDR2 as YSYEKL. CDR3 amino acids: CASSQDRGSWGYTF. The CDR3 coding sequence is TGCGCCAGCAGCCAAGATCGGGGATCGTGGGGCTACACCTTC.

This clonotype turned up a few times. This sequence joins TRBV11-3 and TRBJ2-7; TRBD1 might be the D (6 bases). The ends were cut back, 1 base at V and 0 bases at J, with 10 bases in the middle. Germline V gene data show CDR1 as SGHNT and CDR2 as YENEEA. This CDR3 comprises 15 residues. Written as DNA, the CDR3 is TGTGCCAGCAGCTTAGGGGGGCTTCTCTCCTACGAGCAGTACTTC. Translation: CASSLGGLLSYEQYF.

This clonotype was detected ten times or more. The rearrangement uses TRBV7-8 and TRBJ2-7; a weak D match, TRBD2 (7 bases). Germline V lookup: CDR1 SGHVS, CDR2 FQNEAQ. The V end was cut by 4 bases, the J end by 5 bases, with 15 bases between. This CDR3 comprises 14 residues. CDR3 loop: CASSSRGREDEQYF. The CDR3 DNA reads as TGTGCCAGCAGCTCGCGGGGGCGCGAAGACGAGCAGTACTTC.

This clonotype was seen at least ten times. The chain has TRBV28 and TRBJ2-3; D unclear. The CDR3 is 15 amino acids. Trimming cost V 2 bases and J 1 base, with 10 bases left between them. Germline CDR1 MDHEN, CDR2 SYDVKM. The CDR3 DNA reads TGTGCCAGCAGTTTACCATCAACCGGCACAGATACGCAGTATTTT. Translated: CASSLPSTGTDTQYF.

This clonotype was counted at least ten times. The rearrangement joins TRBV25-1 to TRBJ1-1; D possibly corresponds to TRBD1 (5 bases). CDR1 and CDR2 from the germline V gene are MGHDK and SYGVNS. Trimming took 1 base from V and 6 from J, leaving 15 bases between them. This CDR3 contains 15 residues. CDR3 DNA sequence: TGTGCCAGCAGTGAATCCAAGGGGCTTCGGGCTGAAGCTTTCTTT. As protein: CASSESKGLRAEAFF.

The V gene is TRBV7-8, the J gene TRBJ1-2, with 10 bases aligning to TRBD1. The germline V gene encodes CDR1 SGHVS and CDR2 FQNEAQ. With V trimmed by 5 bases and J by 1 base, 7 bases remained unmatched. This CDR3 contains 16 residues. The CDR3 loop is CASSPWGQGFNYGYTF. Here the CDR3 DNA reads TGTGCCAGCAGCCCCTGGGGACAGGGGTTTAACTATGGCTACACCTTC.

The rearrangement links TRBV6-2 or TRBV6-3 to TRBJ1-6; perhaps TRBD1 as D (5 bases). CDR1 and CDR2 from the germline V gene are MNHEY and SVGEGT. V was pared by 0 bases and J by 6 bases, with 15 bases between. There are 17 residues in the CDR3. The CDR3 nucleotides read TGTGCCAGCAGTTACTCGAGCAGGTCGGGGGTTAATTCACCCCTCCACTTT. Its translation: CASSYSSRSGVNSPLHF.

This clonotype was observed at least ten times. The chain carries TRBV3-1 and TRBJ1-1; TRBD1 might be the D (5 bases). The V gene's germline CDR1 is LGHDT and CDR2 YNNKEL (reference sequence). V lost 6 bases and J 3 bases, leaving 14 bases between the germline ends. This CDR3 is 14 amino acids long. CDR3 sequence: CASSTAWGYTEAFF. CDR3 bases: TGTGCCAGCAGTACAGCTTGGGGGTACACTGAAGCTTTCTTT.

V is TRBV7-3 and J is TRBJ2-3, with a tentative D call TRBD2 (7 bases). The CDR3 has 15 amino acids. Trimming took off 2 bases at V and 4 bases at J, with 13 bases between the two ends. Germline V CDR1 and CDR2: SGHTA, FQGTGA. CDR3 bases: TGTGCCAGCAGCTTAGATGGGGGGGCGGCAGATACGCAGTATTTT. Encoded protein: CASSLDGGAADTQYF.